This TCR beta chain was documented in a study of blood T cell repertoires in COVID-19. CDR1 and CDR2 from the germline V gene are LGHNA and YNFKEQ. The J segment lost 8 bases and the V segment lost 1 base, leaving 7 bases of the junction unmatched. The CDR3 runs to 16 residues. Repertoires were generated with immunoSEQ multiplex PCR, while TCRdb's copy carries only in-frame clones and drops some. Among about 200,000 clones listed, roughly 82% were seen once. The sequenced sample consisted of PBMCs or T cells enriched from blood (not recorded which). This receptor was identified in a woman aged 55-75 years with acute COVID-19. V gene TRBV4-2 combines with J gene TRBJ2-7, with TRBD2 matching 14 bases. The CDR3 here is CASSQAFGTSGSKQYF. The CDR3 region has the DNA TGTGCCAGCAGCCAAGCTTTCGGGACTAGCGGGAGCAAGCAGTACTTC.